This T cell receptor (beta chain) was profiled in a study of blood T cell repertoires in COVID-19. This CDR3 is built from 12 residues. Germline CDR1 reads ENHRY; CDR2 reads SYGVKD. Trimming shortened V by 4 bases and J by 5 bases, and 8 bases separated the two germline ends. Clones were read by immunoSEQ multiplex PCR, and TCRdb kept only the in-frame ones, dropping some. Among 300,000 to 350,000 clones listed, about 90% were seen once. Source material: peripheral blood. The clonotype comes from a woman between 70 and 85 years old with COVID-19, enrolled during active disease. This chain uses TRBV10-3 with TRBJ1-2, with D uncertain. CDR3 DNA: TGTGCCATCAGTGGGGAGTGGTATGGCTACACCTTC. Translated, it gives CAISGEWYGYTF.